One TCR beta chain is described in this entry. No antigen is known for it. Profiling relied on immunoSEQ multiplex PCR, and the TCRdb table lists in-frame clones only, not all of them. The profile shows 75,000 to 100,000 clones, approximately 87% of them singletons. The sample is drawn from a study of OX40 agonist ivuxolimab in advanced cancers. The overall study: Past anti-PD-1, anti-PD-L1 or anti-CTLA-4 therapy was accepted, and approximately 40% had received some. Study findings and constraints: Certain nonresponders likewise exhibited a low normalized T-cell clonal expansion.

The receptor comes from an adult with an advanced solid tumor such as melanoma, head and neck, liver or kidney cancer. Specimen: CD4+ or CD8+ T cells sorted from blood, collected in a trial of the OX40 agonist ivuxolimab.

The CDR3 sequence is CASSFSPNQPQHF. For the CDR3, the DNA is TGTGCCAGCAGCTTCTCCCCCAATCAGCCCCAGCATTTT. V gene TRBV5-4 combines with J gene TRBJ1-5; no reliable D call. The CDR3 sequence is 13 residues long. Germline values: CDR1 SGHNT, CDR2 YYREEE (reference sequence). V dropped 2 bases and J dropped 3 bases, with 6 bases sitting between them. Complete variable domain (other parts from reference TRBV5-4 and TRBJ1-5): ETGVTQSPTHLIKTRGQQVTLRCSSQSGHNTVSWYQQALGQGPQFIFQYYREEENGRGNFPPRFSGLQFPNYSSELNVNALELDDSALYLCASSFSPNQPQHFGDGTRLSIL.